A selection of T cell receptor beta chains follows, all from one sample in a study of cytomegalovirus exposure and HLA in healthy donors. Clones were sequenced by immunoSEQ multiplex PCR, and TCRdb holds only the in-frame ones, with some missing. The sample carries fewer than 85,000 clones, 65% to 85% recorded once. Sequenced input: PBMCs. The receptors here all came from a man in his sixties in good health and CMV-seropositive. Each CDR3 is given with its conserved first and last residue. D genes are given only for firm matches. Clone size appears in some rows only: once, few, many, or a class for an expanded clone.

clone size,J gene,CDR3 length,D gene,V gene,CDR3 DNA,CDR3 protein
few,TRBJ2-7,13,TRBD1,TRBV7-9,TGTTCCAGCAGCGAGCCCAGGGGGTACGAGCAGTACTTC,CSSSEPRGYEQYF
NA,TRBJ2-1,16,TRBD2,TRBV11-2,TGTGCCAGCAGGAGGGGGGACGGGAGGGCCGGCAATGAGCAGTTCTTC,CASRRGDGRAGNEQFF
NA,TRBJ1-3,15,NA,TRBV7-2,TGTGCCAGCAGCACACAGGTCCTCTCTGGAAACACCGTATATTTT,CASSTQVLSGNTVYF
NA,TRBJ2-7,12,NA,TRBV5-6,TGTGCCAGCAGCTTACTTCAGGACGAGCAGTACTTC,CASSLLQDEQYF
NA,TRBJ1-1,15,NA,TRBV2,TGTGCCAGCAGCGAATCATACCAGGTGGGCACTGAAGCTTTCTTT,CASSESYQVGTEAFF
NA,TRBJ2-3,15,NA,TRBV2,TGTGCCAGCGAGGGGGGGATCACAAGCACAGATACGCAGTATTTT,CASEGGITSTDTQYF
once,TRBJ2-5,13,TRBD1,TRBV6-5,TGTGCCAGCAGGAGGGGGACAGGTGGAGGGCAGTACTTC,CASRRGTGGGQYF
NA,TRBJ2-7,15,NA,TRBV6-5,TGTGCCAGCAGTTACTCGAGGGCAGGGGCCTACGAGCAGTACTTC,CASSYSRAGAYEQYF
NA,TRBJ2-5,12,NA,TRBV29-1,TGCAGCGTCCCGACAGGACAAGAGACCCAGTACTTC,CSVPTGQETQYF
NA,TRBJ2-5,14,TRBD1,TRBV5-4,TGTGCCAGCAGCCGATATACAGGGGTAGAGACCCAGTACTTC,CASSRYTGVETQYF
NA,TRBJ2-1,14,TRBD2,TRBV29-1,TGCAGCGTTCGGGCTAGCGGCTCCTACAATGAGCAGTTCTTC,CSVRASGSYNEQFF
NA,TRBJ2-1,12,NA,TRBV5-4,TGTGCCAGCAGATTACACGGGGGTGAGCAGTTCTTC,CASRLHGGEQFF
NA,TRBJ1-4,15,NA,TRBV6-1,TGTGCCAGCAGTGAAACAGGCAGCTTTAATGAAAAACTGTTTTTT,CASSETGSFNEKLFF
NA,TRBJ2-1,14,NA,TRBV28,TGTGCCAGCAGGGCGGACCCTGGGGGGTATGAGCAGTTCTTC,CASRADPGGYEQFF
once,TRBJ1-5,16,TRBD1,TRBV7-2,TGTGCCAGCAGCCTAATAACAGGGGTGAGCAATCAGCCCCAGCATTTT,CASSLITGVSNQPQHF
NA,TRBJ2-4,14,NA,TRBV28,TGTGCCAGCAGTTTCCTTGCCCTAAACAACATTCAGTACTTC,CASSFLALNNIQYF
NA,TRBJ1-2,15,NA,TRBV28,TGTGCCAGCAGTTCCCCGAGGGGAGGGAACTATGGCTACACCTTC,CASSSPRGGNYGYTF